This TCR beta chain was recorded in a study of shared clonotypes between healthy human individuals. For the study at large: Each donor's CD8 memory used one plate, CD8 naive two, each CD4 subset three.

Looked up from germline, CDR1 is KGHSH and CDR2 is LQKENI. Trimming cost V 5 bases and J 0 bases, with 8 bases left between them. The CDR3 loop spans 13 amino acids. Comment on this clone: The same CDR3 is also encoded by other DNA sequences in this sample.

Genomic DNA per cell subset filled all wells of several immunoSEQ plates. Assay used: immunoSEQ multiplex PCR; TCRdb lists only in-frame clones, some missing. The table lists over a million clones, approximately 96% of them singletons. Sequenced material: naive CD4+ T cells sorted from blood. The sample's subset: CD45RA+ positively selected. This rearrangement joins TRBV18 to TRBJ2-7, with D perhaps assigned TRBD1 or TRBD2 (6 bases each). This clonotype was obtained from a man aged 25 to 45 in good health. The CDR3, as DNA: TGTGCCAGCTCAAAGGGGGGCTCCTACGAGCAGTACTTC. It codes for CASSKGGSYEQYF.